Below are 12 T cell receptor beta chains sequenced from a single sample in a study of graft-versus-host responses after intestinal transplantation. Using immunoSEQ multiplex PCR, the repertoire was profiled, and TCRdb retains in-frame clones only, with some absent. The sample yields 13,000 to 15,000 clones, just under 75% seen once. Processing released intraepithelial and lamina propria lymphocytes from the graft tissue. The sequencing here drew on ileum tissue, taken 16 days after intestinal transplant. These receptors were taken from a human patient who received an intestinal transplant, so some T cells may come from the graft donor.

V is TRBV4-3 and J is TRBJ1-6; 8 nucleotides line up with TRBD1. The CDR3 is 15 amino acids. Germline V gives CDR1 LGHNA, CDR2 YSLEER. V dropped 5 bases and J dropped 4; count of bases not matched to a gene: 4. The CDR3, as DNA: TGCGCCAGCAGCGGACAGGGCGGATATAATTCACCCCTCCACTTT. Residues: CASSGQGGYNSPLHF.

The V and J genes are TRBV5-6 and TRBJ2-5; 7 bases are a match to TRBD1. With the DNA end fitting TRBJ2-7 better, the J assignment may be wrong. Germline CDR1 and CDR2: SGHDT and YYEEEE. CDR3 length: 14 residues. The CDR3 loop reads CASSHQGDYYEQYF. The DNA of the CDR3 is TGTGCCAGCAGCCATCAGGGGGATTACTACGAGCAGTACTTC.

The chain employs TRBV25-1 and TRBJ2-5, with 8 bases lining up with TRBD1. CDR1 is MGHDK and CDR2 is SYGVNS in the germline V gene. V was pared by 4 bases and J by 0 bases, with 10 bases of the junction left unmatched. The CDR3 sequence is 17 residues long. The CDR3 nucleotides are TGTGCCAGCAGTGCCCCAGGGCAGGGGGCCCACCAAGAGACCCAGTACTTC. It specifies CASSAPGQGAHQETQYF.

The CDR3 nucleotides are TGTGCCAGTAGTATAACTAGCGGGAGTTTCGGTACGCAGTATTTT. Its protein product is CASSITSGSFGTQYF. The chain joins TRBV19 to TRBJ2-3; 11 nucleotides agree with TRBD2. CDR1 is LNHDA and CDR2 is SQIVND in the germline V gene (reference sequence). The CDR3 has 15 residues. V lost 2 bases, J lost 8 bases, and 6 bases stayed unmatched. Full variable domain (missing parts from reference TRBV19 and TRBJ2-3): DGGITQSPKYLFRKEGQNVTLSCEQNLNHDAMYWYRQDPGQGLRLIYYSQIVNDFQKGDIAEGYSVSREKKESFPLTVTSAQKNPTAFYLCASSITSGSFGTQYFGPGTRLTVL.

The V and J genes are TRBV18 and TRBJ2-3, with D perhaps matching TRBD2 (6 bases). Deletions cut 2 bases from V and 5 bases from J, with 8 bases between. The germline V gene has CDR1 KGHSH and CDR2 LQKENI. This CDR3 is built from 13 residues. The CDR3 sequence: CASSPGRGDTQYF. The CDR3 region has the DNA TGTGCCAGCTCACCAGGGCGGGGAGATACGCAGTATTTT. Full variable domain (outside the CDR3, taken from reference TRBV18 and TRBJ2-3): NAGVMQNPRHLVRRRGQEARLRCSPMKGHSHVYWYRQLPEEGLKFMVYLQKENIIDESGMPKERFSAEFPKEGPSILRIQQVVRGDSAAYFCASSPGRGDTQYFGPGTRLTVL.

The chain's CDR3 is CASSLASLGTEETQYF. The CDR3 DNA reads as TGTGCCAGCAGCTTGGCGAGTTTGGGGACAGAAGAGACCCAGTACTTC. The chain employs TRBV5-4 and TRBJ2-5, with 7 bases matching TRBD1. The CDR3 is 16 residues long. The junction had 8 bases not matched to a gene; V was cut back by 0 bases and J by 3 bases. Germline V gene lookup returns CDR1 SGHNT and CDR2 YYREEE (reference sequence).

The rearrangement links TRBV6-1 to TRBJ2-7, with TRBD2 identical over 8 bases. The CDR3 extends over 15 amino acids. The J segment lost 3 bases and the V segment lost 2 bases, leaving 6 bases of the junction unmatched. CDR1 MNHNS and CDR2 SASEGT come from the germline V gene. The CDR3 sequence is CASSEPLTSGYEQYF. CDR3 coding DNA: TGTGCCAGCAGTGAACCCCTCACTAGCGGCTACGAGCAGTACTTC.

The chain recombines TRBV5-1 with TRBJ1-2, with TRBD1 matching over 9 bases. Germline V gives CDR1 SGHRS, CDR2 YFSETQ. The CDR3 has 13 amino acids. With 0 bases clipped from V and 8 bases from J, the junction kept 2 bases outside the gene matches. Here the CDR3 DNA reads TGCGCCAGCAGCTTGGGGACAGGGGAGGGCTACACCTTC. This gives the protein CASSLGTGEGYTF.

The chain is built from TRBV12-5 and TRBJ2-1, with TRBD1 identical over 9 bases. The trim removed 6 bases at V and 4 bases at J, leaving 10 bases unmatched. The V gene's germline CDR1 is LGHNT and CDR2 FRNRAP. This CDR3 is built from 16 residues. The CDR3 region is CASGPPRDREYNEQFF. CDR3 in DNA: TGTGCTAGTGGCCCACCCCGGGACAGGGAATACAATGAGCAGTTCTTC.

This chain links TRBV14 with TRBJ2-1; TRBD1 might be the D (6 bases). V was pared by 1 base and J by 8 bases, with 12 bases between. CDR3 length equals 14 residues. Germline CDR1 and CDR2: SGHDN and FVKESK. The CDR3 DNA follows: TGTGCCAGCAGCCAAGTGGGGGCAGGATATGAGCAGTTCTTC. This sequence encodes CASSQVGAGYEQFF.

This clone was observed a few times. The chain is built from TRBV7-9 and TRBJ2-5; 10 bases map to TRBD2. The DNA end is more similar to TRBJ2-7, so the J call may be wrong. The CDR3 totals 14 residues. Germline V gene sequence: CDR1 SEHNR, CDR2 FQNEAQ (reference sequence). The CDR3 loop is CASSPTSGNYEQYF. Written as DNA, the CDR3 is TGTGCCAGCAGCCCTACTAGCGGGAACTACGAGCAGTACTTC.

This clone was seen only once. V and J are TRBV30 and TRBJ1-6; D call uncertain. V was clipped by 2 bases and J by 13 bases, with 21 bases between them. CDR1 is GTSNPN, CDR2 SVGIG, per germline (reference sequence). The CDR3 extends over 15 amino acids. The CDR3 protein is CAWSFPELWRAPLHF. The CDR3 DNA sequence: TGTGCCTGGAGTTTCCCCGAGTTATGGAGGGCTCCCCTCCACTTT.